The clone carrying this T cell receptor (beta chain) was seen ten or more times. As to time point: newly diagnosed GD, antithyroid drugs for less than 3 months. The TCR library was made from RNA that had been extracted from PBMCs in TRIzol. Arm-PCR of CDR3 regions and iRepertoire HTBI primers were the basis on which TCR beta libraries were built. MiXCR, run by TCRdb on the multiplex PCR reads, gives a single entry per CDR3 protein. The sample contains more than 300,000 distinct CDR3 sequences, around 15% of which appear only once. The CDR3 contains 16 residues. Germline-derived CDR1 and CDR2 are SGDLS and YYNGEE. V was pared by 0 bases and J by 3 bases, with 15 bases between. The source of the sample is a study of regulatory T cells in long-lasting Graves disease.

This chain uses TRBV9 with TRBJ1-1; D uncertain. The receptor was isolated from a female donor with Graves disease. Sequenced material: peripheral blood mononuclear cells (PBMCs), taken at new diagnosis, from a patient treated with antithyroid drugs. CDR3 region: CASSVDPTLEDTEAFF. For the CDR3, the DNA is TGTGCCAGCAGCGTAGATCCGACCCTGGAGGACACTGAAGCTTTCTTT.